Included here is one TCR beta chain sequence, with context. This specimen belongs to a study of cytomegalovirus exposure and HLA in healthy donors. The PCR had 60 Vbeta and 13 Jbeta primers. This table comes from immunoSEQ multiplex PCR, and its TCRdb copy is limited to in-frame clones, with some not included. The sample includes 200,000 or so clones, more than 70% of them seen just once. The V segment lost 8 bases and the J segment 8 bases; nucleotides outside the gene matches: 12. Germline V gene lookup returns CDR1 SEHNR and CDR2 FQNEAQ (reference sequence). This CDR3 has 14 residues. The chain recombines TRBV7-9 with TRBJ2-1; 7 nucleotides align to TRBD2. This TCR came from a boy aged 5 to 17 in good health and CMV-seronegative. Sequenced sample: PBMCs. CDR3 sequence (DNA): TGTGCCAGCGCTCGGGCTGGGGCGGGGGATGAGCAGTTCTTC. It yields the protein CASARAGAGDEQFF. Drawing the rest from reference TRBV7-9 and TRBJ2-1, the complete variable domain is DTGVSQNPRHKITKRGQNVTFRCDPISEHNRLYWYRQTLGQGPEFLTYFQNEAQLEKSRLLSDRFSAERPKGSFSTLEIQRTEQGDSAMYLCASARAGAGDEQFFGPGTRLTVL.